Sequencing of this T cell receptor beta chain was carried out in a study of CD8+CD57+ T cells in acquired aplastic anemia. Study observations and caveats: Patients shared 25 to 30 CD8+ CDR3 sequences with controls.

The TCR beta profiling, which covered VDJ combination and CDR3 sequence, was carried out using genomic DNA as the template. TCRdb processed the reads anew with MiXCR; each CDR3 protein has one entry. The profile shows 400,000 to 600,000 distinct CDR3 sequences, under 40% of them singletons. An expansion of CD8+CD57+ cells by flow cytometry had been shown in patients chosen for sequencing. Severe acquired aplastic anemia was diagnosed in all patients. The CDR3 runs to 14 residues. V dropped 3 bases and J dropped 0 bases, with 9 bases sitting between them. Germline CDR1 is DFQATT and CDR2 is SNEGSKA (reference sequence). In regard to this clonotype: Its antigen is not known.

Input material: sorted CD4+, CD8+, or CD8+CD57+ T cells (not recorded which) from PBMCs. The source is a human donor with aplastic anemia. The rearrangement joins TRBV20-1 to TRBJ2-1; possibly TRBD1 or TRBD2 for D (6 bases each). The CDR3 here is CSASGGPSYNEQFF. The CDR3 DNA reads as TGCAGTGCTAGCGGGGGCCCCTCCTACAATGAGCAGTTCTTC.